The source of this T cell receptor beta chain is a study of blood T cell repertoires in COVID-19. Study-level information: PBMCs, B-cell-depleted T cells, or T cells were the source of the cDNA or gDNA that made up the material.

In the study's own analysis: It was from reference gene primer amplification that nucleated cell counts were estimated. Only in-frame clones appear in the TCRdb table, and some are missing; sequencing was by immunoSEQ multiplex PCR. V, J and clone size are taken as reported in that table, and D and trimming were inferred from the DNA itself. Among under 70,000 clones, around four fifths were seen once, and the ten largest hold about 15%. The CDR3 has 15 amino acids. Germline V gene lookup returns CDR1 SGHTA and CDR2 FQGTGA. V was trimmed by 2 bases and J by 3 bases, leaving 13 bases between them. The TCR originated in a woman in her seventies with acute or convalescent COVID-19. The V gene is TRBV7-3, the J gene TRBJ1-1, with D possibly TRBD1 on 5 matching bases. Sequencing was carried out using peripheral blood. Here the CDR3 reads CASSLYGGVDTEAFF. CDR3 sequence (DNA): TGTGCCAGCAGCTTATACGGGGGAGTGGACACTGAAGCTTTCTTT.